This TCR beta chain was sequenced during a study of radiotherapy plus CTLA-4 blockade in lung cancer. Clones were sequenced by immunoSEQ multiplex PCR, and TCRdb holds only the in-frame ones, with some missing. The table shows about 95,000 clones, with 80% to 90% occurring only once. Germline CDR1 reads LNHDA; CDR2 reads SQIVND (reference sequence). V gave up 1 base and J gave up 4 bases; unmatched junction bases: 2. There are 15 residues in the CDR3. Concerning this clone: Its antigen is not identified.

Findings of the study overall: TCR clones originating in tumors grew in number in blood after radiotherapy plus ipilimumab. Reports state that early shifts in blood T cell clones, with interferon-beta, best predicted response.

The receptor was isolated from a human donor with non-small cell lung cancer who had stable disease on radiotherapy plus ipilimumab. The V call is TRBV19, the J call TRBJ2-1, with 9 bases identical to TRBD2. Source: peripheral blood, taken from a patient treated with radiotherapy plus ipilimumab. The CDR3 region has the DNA TGTGCCAGTAGTATAGGGACTAGCGTATACAATGAGCAGTTCTTC. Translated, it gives CASSIGTSVYNEQFF.